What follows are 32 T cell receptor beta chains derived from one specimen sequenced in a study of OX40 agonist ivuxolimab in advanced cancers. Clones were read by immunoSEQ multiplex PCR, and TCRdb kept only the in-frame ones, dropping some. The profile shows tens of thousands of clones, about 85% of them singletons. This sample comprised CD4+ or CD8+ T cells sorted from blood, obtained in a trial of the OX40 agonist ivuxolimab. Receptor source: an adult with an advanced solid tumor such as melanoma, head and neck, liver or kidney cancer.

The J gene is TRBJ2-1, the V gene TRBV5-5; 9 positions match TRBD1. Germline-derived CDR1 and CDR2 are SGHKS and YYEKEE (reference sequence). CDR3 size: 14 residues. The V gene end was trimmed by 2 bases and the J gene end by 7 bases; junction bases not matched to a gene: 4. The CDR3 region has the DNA TGTGCCAGCAGCTTCCGACAGGGGGGAAATGAGCAGTTCTTC. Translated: CASSFRQGGNEQFF.

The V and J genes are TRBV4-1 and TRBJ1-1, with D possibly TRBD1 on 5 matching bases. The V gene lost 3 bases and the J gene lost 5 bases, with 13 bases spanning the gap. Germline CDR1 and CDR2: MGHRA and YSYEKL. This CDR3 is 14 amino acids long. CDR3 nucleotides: TGCGCCAGCAGCCATGGCCTAGAGGGGACTGAAGCTTTCTTT. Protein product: CASSHGLEGTEAFF.

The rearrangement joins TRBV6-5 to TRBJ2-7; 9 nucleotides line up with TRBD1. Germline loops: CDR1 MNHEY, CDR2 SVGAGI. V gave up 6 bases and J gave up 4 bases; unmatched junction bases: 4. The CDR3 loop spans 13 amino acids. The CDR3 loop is CASRTGTGYEQYF. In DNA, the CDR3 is TGTGCCAGCAGAACCGGGACAGGGTACGAGCAGTACTTC.

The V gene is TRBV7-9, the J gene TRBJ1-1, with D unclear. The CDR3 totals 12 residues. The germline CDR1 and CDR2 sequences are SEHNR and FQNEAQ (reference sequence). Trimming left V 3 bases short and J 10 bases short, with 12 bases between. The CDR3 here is CASSLWADGAFF. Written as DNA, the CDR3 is TGTGCCAGCAGCTTGTGGGCCGATGGAGCTTTCTTT.

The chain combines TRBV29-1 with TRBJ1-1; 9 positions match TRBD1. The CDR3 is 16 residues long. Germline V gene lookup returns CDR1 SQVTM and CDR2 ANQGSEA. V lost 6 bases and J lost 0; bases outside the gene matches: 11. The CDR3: CSVVNWGTGLNTEAFF. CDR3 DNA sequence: TGCAGCGTAGTGAATTGGGGGACAGGGCTGAACACTGAAGCTTTCTTT.

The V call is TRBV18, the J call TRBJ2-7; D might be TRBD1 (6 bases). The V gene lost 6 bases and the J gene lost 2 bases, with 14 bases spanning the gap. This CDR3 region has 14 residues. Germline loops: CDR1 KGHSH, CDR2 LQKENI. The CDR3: CASSLEDRPYEQYF. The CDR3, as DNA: TGTGCCAGCTCGCTCGAGGACAGACCCTACGAGCAGTACTTC.

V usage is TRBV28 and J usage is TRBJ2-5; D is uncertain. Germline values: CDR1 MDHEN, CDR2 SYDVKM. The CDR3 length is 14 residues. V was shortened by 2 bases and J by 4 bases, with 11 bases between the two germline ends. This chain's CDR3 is CASSLLTSPETQYF. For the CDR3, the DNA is TGTGCCAGCAGTTTACTAACATCCCCAGAGACCCAGTACTTC.

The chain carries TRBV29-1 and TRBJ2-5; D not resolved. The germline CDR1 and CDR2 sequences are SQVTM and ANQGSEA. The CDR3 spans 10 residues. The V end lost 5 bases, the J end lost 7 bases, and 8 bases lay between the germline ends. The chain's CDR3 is CSVKAGTQYF. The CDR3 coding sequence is TGCAGCGTTAAAGCTGGGACCCAGTACTTC.

CDR3 DNA: TGTGCCAGCGATCCCTATAGCAATCAGCCCCAGCATTTT. Amino acid sequence: CASDPYSNQPQHF. V gene TRBV28 combines with J gene TRBJ1-5; D is ambiguous. CDR3 length: 13 amino acids. The ends were cut back, 8 bases at V and 0 bases at J, with 8 bases in the middle. Germline V gene lookup returns CDR1 MDHEN and CDR2 SYDVKM.

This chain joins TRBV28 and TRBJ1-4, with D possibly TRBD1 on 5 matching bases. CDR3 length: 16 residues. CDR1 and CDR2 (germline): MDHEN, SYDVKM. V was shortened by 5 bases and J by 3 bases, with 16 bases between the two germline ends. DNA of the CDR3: TGTGCCAGCAGTCCCTACCGGGGACGGCCTAATGAAAAACTGTTTTTT. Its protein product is CASSPYRGRPNEKLFF.

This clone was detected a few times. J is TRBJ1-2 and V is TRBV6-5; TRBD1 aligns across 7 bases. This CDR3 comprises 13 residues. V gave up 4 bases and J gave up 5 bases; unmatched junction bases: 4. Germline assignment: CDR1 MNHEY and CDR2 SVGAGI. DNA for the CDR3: TGTGCCAGCAGTTGGGACAGCACTTATGGCTACACCTTC. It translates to CASSWDSTYGYTF.

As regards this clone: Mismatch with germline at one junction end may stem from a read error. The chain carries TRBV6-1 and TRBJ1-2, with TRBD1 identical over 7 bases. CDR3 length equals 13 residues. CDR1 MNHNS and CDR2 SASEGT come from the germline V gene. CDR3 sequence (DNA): TGTGCCAGCAGCGAAGGGGGCTCGGATGGCTACACCTTC. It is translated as CASSEGGSDGYTF.

CDR3 protein: CASSSLQAQRDMNYGYTF. CDR3 nucleotide sequence: TGTGCCAGCAGCTCATTACAAGCCCAGAGGGATATGAACTATGGCTACACCTTC. This rearrangement joins TRBV11-2 to TRBJ1-2; D gene unclear. V was trimmed by 4 bases and J by 2 bases, leaving 23 bases between them. CDR3 size: 18 residues. Looked up from germline, CDR1 is SGHAT and CDR2 is FQNNGV.

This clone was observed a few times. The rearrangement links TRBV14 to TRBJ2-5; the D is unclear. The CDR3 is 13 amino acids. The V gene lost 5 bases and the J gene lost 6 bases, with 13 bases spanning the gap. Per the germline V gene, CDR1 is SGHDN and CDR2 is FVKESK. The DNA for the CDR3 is TGTGCCAGCAGCTCCACGATTCAACAGACCCAGTACTTC. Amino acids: CASSSTIQQTQYF.

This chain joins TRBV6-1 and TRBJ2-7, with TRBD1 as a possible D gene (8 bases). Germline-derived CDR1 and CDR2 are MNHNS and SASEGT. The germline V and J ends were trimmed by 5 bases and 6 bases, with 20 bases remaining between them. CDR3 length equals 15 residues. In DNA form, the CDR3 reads TGTGCCAGCAGTCAAAGCGGGACAGGCGTTCCCGAGCAGTACTTC. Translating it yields CASSQSGTGVPEQYF.

The CDR3 bases are TGTGCCAGCAGCTTCGGACAGTCCTACGAGCAGTACTTC. This codes for CASSFGQSYEQYF. This chain connects TRBV7-2 to TRBJ2-7; maybe TRBD1 (6 bases). V dropped 3 bases and J dropped 1 base, with 7 bases sitting between them. From germline, CDR1 is SGHTA and CDR2 FQGNSA. This CDR3 contains 13 residues. The full variable domain, rest sourced from reference TRBV7-2 and TRBJ2-7, is GAGVSQSPSNKVTEKGKDVELRCDPISGHTALYWYRQSLGQGLEFLIYFQGNSAPDKSGLPSDRFSAERTGGSVSTLTIQRTQQEDSAVYLCASSFGQSYEQYFGPGTRLTVT.

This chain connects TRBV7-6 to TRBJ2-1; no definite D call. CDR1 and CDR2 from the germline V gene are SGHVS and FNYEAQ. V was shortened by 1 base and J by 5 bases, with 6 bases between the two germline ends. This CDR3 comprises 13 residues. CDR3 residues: CASSLGLNNEQFF. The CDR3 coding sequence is TGTGCCAGCAGCTTAGGACTGAACAATGAGCAGTTCTTC.

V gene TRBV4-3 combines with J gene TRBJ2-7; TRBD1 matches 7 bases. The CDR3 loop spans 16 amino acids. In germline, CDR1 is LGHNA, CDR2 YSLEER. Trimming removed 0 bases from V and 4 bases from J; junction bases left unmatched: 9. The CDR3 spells CASSQDWAGGGYEQYF. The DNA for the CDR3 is TGCGCCAGCAGCCAAGATTGGGCAGGGGGTGGGTACGAGCAGTACTTC.

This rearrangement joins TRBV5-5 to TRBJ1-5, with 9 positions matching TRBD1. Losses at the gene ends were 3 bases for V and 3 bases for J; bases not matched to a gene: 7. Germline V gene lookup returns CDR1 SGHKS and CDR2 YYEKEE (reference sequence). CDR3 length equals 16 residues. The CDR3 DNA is TGTGCCAGCAGCTCCGGGACAGGGATTTACAATCAGCCCCAGCATTTT. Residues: CASSSGTGIYNQPQHF.

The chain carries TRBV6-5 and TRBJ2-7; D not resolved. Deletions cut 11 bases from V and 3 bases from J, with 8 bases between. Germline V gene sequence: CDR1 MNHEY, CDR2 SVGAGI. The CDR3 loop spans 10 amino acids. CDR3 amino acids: CAERGYEQYF. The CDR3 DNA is TGTGCCGAGCGAGGCTACGAGCAGTACTTC.

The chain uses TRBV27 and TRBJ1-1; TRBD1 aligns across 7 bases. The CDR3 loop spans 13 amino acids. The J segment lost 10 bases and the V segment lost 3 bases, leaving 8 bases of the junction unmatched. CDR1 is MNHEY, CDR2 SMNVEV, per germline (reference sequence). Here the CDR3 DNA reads TGTGCCAGCAGTTTCACGCCAGGGGGGGGAGCTTTCTTT. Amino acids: CASSFTPGGGAFF.

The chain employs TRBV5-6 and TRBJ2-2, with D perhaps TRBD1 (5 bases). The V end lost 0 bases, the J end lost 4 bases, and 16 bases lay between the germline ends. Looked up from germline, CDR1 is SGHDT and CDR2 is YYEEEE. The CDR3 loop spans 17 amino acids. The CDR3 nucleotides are TGTGCCAGCAGCTTGGGCGTATCAGGGTATGGCACCGGGGAGCTGTTTTTT. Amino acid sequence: CASSLGVSGYGTGELFF. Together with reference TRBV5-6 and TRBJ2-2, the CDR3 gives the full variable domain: DAGVTQSPTHLIKTRGQQVTLRCSPKSGHDTVSWYQQALGQGPQFIFQYYEEEERQRGNFPDRFSGHQFPNYSSELNVNALLLGDSALYLCASSLGVSGYGTGELFFGEGSRLTVL.

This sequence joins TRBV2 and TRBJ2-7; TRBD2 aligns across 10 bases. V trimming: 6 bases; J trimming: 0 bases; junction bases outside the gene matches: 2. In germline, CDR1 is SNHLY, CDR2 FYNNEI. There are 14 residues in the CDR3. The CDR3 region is CASSVAGGSYEQYF. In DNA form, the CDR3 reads TGTGCCAGCAGCGTAGCGGGGGGCTCCTACGAGCAGTACTTC. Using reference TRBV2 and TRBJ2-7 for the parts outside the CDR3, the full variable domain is EPEVTQTPSHQVTQMGQEVILRCVPISNHLYFYWYRQILGQKVEFLVSFYNNEISEKSEIFDDQFSVERPDGSNFTLKIRSTKLEDSAMYFCASSVAGGSYEQYFGPGTRLTVT.

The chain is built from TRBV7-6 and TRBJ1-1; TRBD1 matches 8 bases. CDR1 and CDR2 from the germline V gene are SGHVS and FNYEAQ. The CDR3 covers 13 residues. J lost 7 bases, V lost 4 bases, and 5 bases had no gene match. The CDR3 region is CASSSGQGIEAFF. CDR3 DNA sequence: TGTGCCAGCAGCTCAGGACAGGGTATTGAAGCTTTCTTT.

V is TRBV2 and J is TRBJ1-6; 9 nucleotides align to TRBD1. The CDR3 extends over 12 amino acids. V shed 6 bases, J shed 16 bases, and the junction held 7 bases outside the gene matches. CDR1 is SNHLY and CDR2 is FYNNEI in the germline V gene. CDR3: CASRGQGAGLHF. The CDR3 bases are TGTGCCAGCAGGGGACAGGGTGCCGGACTCCACTTT.

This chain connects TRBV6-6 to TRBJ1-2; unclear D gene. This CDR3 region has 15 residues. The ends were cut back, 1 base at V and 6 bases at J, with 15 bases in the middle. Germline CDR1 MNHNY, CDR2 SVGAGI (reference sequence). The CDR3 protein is CASSYFRGESHGYTF. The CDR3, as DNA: TGTGCCAGCAGTTACTTTCGCGGAGAGTCCCATGGCTACACCTTC.

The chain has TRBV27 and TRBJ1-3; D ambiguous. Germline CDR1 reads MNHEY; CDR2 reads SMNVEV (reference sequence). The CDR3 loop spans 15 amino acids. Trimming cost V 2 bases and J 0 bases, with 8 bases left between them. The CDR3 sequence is CASSLRGISGNTIYF. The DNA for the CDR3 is TGTGCCAGCAGTTTACGCGGTATCTCTGGAAACACCATATATTTT.

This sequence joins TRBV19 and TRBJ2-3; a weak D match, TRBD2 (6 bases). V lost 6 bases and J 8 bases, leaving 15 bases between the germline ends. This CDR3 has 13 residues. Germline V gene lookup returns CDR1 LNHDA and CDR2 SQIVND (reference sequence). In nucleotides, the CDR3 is TGTGCCAGTAGGGACGGCCTCGGGGGTACGCAGTATTTT. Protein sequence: CASRDGLGGTQYF.

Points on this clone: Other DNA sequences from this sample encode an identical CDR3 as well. The CDR3 loop is CASSLVRGWTEAFF. For the CDR3, the DNA is TGTGCCAGCAGCTTAGTCCGGGGCTGGACTGAAGCTTTCTTT. This rearrangement joins TRBV11-2 to TRBJ1-1; possible D gene TRBD1, 5 bases. V was pared by 1 base and J by 5 bases, with 11 bases between. Germline V gene sequence: CDR1 SGHAT, CDR2 FQNNGV. This CDR3 is 14 amino acids long.

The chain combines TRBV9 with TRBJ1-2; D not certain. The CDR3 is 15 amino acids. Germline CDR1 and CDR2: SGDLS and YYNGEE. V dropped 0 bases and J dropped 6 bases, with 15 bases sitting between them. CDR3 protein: CASSVAPEAGNGYTF. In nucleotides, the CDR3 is TGTGCCAGCAGCGTAGCCCCGGAGGCAGGCAATGGCTACACCTTC.

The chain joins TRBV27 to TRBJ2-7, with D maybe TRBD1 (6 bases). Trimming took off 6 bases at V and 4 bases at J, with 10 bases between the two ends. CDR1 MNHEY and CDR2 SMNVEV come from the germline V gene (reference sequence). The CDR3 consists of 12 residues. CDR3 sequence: CASRHTGYEQYF. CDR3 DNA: TGTGCCAGCAGGCACACAGGGTACGAGCAGTACTTC.

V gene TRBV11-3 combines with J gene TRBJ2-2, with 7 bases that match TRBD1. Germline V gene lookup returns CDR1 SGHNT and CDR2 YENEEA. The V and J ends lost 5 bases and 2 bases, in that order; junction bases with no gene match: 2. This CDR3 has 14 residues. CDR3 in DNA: TGTGCCAGCAGCCGGGACAGAAACACCGGGGAGCTGTTTTTT. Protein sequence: CASSRDRNTGELFF.